The 8 T cell receptor beta chains below were found in one sample sequenced in a study of cytomegalovirus exposure and HLA in healthy donors listed by TCRdb under 2017. Libraries were made using the immunoSEQ multiplex PCR assay. A mixture of 60 forward primers for TCR Vbeta segments and 13 reverse primers for TCR Jbeta segments was used in the multiplex PCR. Drawn from immuneACCESS, this table holds only the in-frame rearrangements with V and J called that TCRdb kept. Clones are partly lost; checked studies trace under half to an unresolved V gene and leave the rest unexplained. The sample table contains roughly 120,000 clones; only one count was recorded for 74% of them. Under 14% of the sample belongs to the ten largest clones. The source material was PBMCs. The receptors stem from a woman between 45 and 65 years old in good health and CMV-seropositive.

The chain links TRBV6-1 to TRBJ2-7; D might be TRBD2 (6 bases). The length of the CDR3 is 13 residues. The V gene lost 7 bases and the J gene lost 4 bases, with 14 bases spanning the gap. Germline V CDR1 and CDR2: MNHNS, SASEGT. Here the CDR3 reads CASKVLASYEQYF. CDR3 nucleotides: TGTGCCAGCAAGGTTCTAGCGAGTTACGAGCAGTACTTC.

This chain links TRBV7-2 with TRBJ1-1; the D gene is possibly TRBD1 (5 bases). Trimming cost V 1 base and J 3 bases, with 12 bases left between them. CDR3 length: 15 residues. Germline CDR1 is SGHTA and CDR2 is FQGNSA. DNA of the CDR3: TGTGCCAGCAGCTTAGGTGGGGGGGTGGACACTGAAGCTTTCTTT. Protein product: CASSLGGGVDTEAFF.

This clone was observed a handful of times. This chain joins TRBV5-1 and TRBJ1-2; D unresolved. The germline V gene encodes CDR1 SGHRS and CDR2 YFSETQ. V lost 0 bases and J lost 6, with 6 bases in between. This CDR3 is 12 amino acids long. CDR3 residues: CASSLARDGYTF. For the CDR3, the DNA is TGCGCCAGCAGCTTGGCCCGGGATGGCTACACCTTC.

The chain has TRBV5-1 and TRBJ2-3; TRBD1 matches 7 bases. The CDR3 is made up of 14 amino acids. Trimming removed 2 bases from V and 5 bases from J; junction bases left unmatched: 5. Germline V gives CDR1 SGHRS, CDR2 YFSETQ. Here the CDR3 DNA reads TGCGCCAGCAGCTTCGACAGGGTTGGAGATACGCAGTATTTT. Protein: CASSFDRVGDTQYF.

The CDR3 coding sequence is TGTGCCAGCAGCTTGTCACAGGGATACACTGAAGCTTTCTTT. As protein: CASSLSQGYTEAFF. The chain joins TRBV9 to TRBJ1-1, with D possibly TRBD1 on 6 matching bases. Per germline, CDR1 SGDLS and CDR2 YYNGEE. Between the trimmed V and J ends, which lost 4 bases and 3 bases, there was a span of 13 bases. The CDR3 extends over 14 amino acids.

V and J are TRBV6-5 and TRBJ1-1, with a possible D match to TRBD1 (6 bases). The germline gives CDR1 MNHEY, CDR2 SVGAGI. V was pared by 0 bases and J by 1 base, with 12 bases between. The CDR3 extends over 16 amino acids. The CDR3 bases are TGTGCCAGCAGTTACTCATGGGGGCTAGGGAACACTGAAGCTTTCTTT. The encoded protein is CASSYSWGLGNTEAFF.

This rearrangement joins TRBV6-1 to TRBJ2-6; TRBD1 matches at 8 bases. CDR1 is MNHNS, CDR2 SASEGT, per germline. The CDR3 runs 17 residues. V lost 3 bases and J lost 4; bases outside the gene matches: 8. DNA for the CDR3: TGTGCCAGCAGTGAGGACAGGGTGGGGGTCGGGGCCAACGTCCTGACTTTC. It specifies CASSEDRVGVGANVLTF.

The CDR3 here is CASSVHQGGLGTEAFF. The CDR3 DNA reads as TGTGCCAGCAGCGTCCACCAGGGGGGACTGGGCACTGAAGCTTTCTTT. This chain links TRBV9 with TRBJ1-1, with 7 bases fitting TRBD1. CDR3 length equals 16 residues. V gave up 2 bases and J gave up 4 bases; unmatched junction bases: 11. CDR1 is SGDLS, CDR2 YYNGEE, per germline. The variable domain in full, with the rest retrieved from reference TRBV9 and TRBJ1-1, is DSGVTQTPKHLITATGQRVTLRCSPRSGDLSVYWYQQSLDQGLQFLIQYYNGEERAKGNILERFSAQQFPDLHSELNLSSLELGDSALYFCASSVHQGGLGTEAFFGQGTRLTVV.